The clone carrying this T cell receptor beta chain was observed a handful of times. This record comes from a study of vaccination and CD4 T cells after COVID-19. This CDR3 has 11 amino acids. Trimming cost V 0 bases and J 3 bases, with 0 bases left between them. The germline V gene has CDR1 DFQATT and CDR2 SNEGSKA (reference sequence). TCRdb re-called the PCR reads through MiXCR, storing one row per CDR3 protein. Among 25,000 to 30,000 distinct CDR3 sequences, under 65% were seen once, and the ten largest hold around 5.2%. Time point in this sample: late sampling 161 to 241 days after vaccination in a few convalescent patients.

The sequence was collected from a human donor who had recovered from COVID-19. Sample: CD4+ T cells from blood, taken about 7 months after SARS-CoV-2 vaccination. The gene calls are TRBV20-1 and TRBJ2-1, with D unresolved. The CDR3 region has the DNA TGCAGTGCTAGAGACTACAATGAGCAGTTCTTC. Its protein is CSARDYNEQFF.